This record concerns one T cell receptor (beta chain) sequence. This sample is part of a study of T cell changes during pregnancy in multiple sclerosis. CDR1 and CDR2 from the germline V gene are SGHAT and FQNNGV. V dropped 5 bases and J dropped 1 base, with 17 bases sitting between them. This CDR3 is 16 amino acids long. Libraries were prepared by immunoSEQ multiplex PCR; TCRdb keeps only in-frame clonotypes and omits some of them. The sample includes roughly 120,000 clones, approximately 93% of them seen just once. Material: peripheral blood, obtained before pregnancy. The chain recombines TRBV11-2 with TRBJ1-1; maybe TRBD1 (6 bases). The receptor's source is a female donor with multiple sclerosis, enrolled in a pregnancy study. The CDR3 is CASSHRQGLGNTEAFF. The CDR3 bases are TGTGCCAGCAGCCACCGCCAGGGGCTAGGGAACACTGAAGCTTTCTTT.